This entry is about one T cell receptor (beta chain). This record comes from a study of cytomegalovirus exposure and HLA in healthy donors. Germline V lookup: CDR1 MGHRA, CDR2 YSYEKL. The trim removed 2 bases at V and 4 bases at J, leaving 4 bases unmatched. The CDR3 length is 15 residues. In the PCR, 60 Vbeta and 13 Jbeta primers were used. Using immunoSEQ multiplex PCR, the repertoire was profiled, and TCRdb retains in-frame clones only, with some absent. The profile shows under 250,000 clones, approximately 83% of them singletons. V gene TRBV4-1 combines with J gene TRBJ2-1; TRBD2 matches at 8 bases. The clonotype originates from a boy aged 2-9 years in good health and CMV-seronegative. The specimen was PBMCs. CDR3 amino acids: CASSQPTSDYNEQFF. In DNA form, the CDR3 reads TGCGCCAGCAGCCAACCGACTAGCGATTACAATGAGCAGTTCTTC.